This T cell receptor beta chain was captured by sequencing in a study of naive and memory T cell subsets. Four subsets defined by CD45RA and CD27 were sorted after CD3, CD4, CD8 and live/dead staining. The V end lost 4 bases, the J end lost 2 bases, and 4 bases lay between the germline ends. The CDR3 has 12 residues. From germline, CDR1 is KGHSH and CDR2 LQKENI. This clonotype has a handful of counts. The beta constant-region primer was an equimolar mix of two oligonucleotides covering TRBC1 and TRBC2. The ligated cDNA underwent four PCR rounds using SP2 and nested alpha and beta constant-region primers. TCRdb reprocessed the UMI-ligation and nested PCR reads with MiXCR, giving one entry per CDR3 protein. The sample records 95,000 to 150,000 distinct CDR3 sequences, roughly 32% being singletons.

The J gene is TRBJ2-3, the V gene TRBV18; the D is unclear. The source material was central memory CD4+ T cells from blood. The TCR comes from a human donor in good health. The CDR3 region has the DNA TGTGCCAGCTCACTCATCACAGATACGCAGTATTTT. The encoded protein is CASSLITDTQYF.